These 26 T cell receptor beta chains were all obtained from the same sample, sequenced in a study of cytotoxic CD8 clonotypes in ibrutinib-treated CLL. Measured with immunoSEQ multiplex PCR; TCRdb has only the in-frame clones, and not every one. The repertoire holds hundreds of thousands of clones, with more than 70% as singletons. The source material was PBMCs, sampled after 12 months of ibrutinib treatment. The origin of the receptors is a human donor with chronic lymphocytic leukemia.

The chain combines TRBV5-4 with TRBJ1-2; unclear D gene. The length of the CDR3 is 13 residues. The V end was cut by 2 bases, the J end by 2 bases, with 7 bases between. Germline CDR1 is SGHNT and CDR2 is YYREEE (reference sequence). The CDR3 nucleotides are TGTGCCAGCAGCTTAGACGGGAACTATGGCTACACCTTC. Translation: CASSLDGNYGYTF. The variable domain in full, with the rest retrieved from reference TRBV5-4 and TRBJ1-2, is ETGVTQSPTHLIKTRGQQVTLRCSSQSGHNTVSWYQQALGQGPQFIFQYYREEENGRGNFPPRFSGLQFPNYSSELNVNALELDDSALYLCASSLDGNYGYTFGSGTRLTVV.

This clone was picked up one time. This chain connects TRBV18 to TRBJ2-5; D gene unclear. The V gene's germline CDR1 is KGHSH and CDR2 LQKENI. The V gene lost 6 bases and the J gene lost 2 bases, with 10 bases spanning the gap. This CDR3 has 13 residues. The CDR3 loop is CASSPGPQETQYF. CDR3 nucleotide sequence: TGTGCCAGCTCGCCCGGACCGCAAGAGACCCAGTACTTC. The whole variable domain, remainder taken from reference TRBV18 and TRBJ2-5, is NAGVMQNPRHLVRRRGQEARLRCSPMKGHSHVYWYRQLPEEGLKFMVYLQKENIIDESGMPKERFSAEFPKEGPSILRIQQVVRGDSAAYFCASSPGPQETQYFGPGTRLLVL.

CDR3 in amino acids: CASSHGGNQPQHF. The DNA of the CDR3 is TGTGCCAGCAGCCATGGAGGGAATCAGCCCCAGCATTTT. The V call is TRBV14, the J call TRBJ1-5; D remains unclear. Per the germline V gene, CDR1 is SGHDN and CDR2 is FVKESK. This CDR3 spans 13 amino acids. Trimming pared 3 bases from V and 4 bases from J, leaving 7 bases between. Together with reference TRBV14 and TRBJ1-5, the CDR3 gives the full variable domain: EAGVTQFPSHSVIEKGQTVTLRCDPISGHDNLYWYRRVMGKEIKFLLHFVKESKQDESGMPNNRFLAERTGGTYSTLKVQPAELEDSGVYFCASSHGGNQPQHFGDGTRLSIL.

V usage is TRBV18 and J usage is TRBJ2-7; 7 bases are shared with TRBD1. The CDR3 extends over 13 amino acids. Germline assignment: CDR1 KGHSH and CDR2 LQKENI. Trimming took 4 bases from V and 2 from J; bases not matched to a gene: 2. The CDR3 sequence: CASSRDSTYEQYF. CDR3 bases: TGTGCCAGCTCACGGGACAGCACCTACGAGCAGTACTTC. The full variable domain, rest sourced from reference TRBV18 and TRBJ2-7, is NAGVMQNPRHLVRRRGQEARLRCSPMKGHSHVYWYRQLPEEGLKFMVYLQKENIIDESGMPKERFSAEFPKEGPSILRIQQVVRGDSAAYFCASSRDSTYEQYFGPGTRLTVT.

This CDR3 reads CASRGVTEAFF. The CDR3 bases are TGTGCCAGCAGGGGGGTCACTGAAGCTTTCTTT. This sequence joins TRBV2 and TRBJ1-1; D might be TRBD1 (5 bases). The germline V gene encodes CDR1 SNHLY and CDR2 FYNNEI. CDR3 length equals 11 residues. Trimming shortened V by 6 bases and J by 4 bases, and 6 bases separated the two germline ends.

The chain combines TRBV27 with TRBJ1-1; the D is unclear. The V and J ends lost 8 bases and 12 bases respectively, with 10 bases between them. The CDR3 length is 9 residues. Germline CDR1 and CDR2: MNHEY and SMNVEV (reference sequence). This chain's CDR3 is CASQGMSFF. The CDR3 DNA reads TGTGCCAGCCAAGGTATGTCTTTCTTT.

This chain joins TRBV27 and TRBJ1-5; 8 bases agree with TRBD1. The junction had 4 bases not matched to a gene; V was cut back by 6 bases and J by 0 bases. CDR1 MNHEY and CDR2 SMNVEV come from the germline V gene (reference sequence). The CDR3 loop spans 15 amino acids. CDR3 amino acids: CASRWQGASNQPQHF. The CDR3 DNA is TGTGCCAGCAGATGGCAGGGGGCTAGCAATCAGCCCCAGCATTTT.

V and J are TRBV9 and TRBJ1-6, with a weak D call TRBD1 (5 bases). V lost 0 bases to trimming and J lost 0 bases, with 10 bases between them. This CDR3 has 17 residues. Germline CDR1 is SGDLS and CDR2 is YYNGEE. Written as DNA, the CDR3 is TGTGCCAGCAGCGTAGGTGCGACAGCCTCCTATAATTCACCCCTCCACTTT. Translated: CASSVGATASYNSPLHF.

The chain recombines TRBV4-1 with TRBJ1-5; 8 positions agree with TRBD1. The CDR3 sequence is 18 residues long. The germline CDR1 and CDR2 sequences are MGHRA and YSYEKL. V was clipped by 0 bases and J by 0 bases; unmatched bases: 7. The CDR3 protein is CASSQERTGMGSNQPQHF. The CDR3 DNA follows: TGCGCCAGCAGCCAAGAACGGACAGGGATGGGTAGCAATCAGCCCCAGCATTTT.

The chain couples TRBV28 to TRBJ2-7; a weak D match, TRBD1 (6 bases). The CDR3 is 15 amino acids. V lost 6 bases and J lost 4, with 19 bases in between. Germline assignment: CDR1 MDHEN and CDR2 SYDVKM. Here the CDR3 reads CASRLGSTRGYEQYF. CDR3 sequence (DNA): TGTGCCAGCAGGTTGGGGAGTACCAGGGGTTACGAGCAGTACTTC.

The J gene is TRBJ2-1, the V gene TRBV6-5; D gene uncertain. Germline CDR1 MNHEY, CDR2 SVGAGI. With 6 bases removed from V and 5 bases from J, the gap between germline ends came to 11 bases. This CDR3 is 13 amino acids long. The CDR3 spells CASSTPIDNEQFF. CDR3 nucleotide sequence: TGTGCCAGCAGCACACCTATAGACAATGAGCAGTTCTTC.

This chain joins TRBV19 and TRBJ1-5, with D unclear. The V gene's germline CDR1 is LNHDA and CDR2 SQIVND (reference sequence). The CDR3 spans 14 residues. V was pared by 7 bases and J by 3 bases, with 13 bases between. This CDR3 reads CASKGRQHNQPQHF. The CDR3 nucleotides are TGTGCCAGTAAGGGTCGGCAGCACAATCAGCCCCAGCATTTT. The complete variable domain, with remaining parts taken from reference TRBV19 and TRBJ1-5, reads DGGITQSPKYLFRKEGQNVTLSCEQNLNHDAMYWYRQDPGQGLRLIYYSQIVNDFQKGDIAEGYSVSREKKESFPLTVTSAQKNPTAFYLCASKGRQHNQPQHFGDGTRLSIL.

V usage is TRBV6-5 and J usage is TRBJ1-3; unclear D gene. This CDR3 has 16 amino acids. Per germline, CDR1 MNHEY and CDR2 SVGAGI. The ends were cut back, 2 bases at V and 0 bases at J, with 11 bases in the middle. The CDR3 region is CASSYSYWSSGNTIYF. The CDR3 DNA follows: TGTGCCAGCAGTTACAGTTATTGGAGCTCTGGAAACACCATATATTTT.

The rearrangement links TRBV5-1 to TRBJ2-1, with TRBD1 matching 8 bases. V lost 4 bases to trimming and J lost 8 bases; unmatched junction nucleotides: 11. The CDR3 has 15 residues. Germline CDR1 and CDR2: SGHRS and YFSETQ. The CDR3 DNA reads TGCGCCAGCAGCCTCCTAGGACAGGGTTTGTATGAGCAGTTCTTC. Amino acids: CASSLLGQGLYEQFF. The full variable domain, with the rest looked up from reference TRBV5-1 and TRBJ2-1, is KAGVTQTPRYLIKTRGQQVTLSCSPISGHRSVSWYQQTPGQGLQFLFEYFSETQRNKGNFPGRFSGRQFSNSRSEMNVSTLELGDSALYLCASSLLGQGLYEQFFGPGTRLTVL.

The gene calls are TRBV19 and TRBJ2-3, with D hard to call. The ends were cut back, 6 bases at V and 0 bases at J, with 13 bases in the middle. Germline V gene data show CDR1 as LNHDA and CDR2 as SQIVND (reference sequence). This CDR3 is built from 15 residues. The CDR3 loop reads CASSRARTSTDTQYF. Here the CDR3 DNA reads TGTGCCAGTAGCCGGGCTCGAACTAGCACAGATACGCAGTATTTT.

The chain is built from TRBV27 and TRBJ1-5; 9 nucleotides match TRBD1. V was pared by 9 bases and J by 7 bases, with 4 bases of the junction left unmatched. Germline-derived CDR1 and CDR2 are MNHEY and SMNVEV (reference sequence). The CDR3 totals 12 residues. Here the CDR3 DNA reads TGTGCCAGTAGACAGGGGGGACAGCCCCAGCATTTT. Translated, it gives CASRQGGQPQHF.

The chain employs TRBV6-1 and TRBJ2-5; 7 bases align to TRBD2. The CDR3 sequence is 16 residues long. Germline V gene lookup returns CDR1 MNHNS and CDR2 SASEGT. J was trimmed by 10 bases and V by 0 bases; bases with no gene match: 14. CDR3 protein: CASSEAGGTPLMDQYF. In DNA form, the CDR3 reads TGTGCCAGCAGTGAAGCGGGGGGGACTCCCCTAATGGACCAGTACTTC.

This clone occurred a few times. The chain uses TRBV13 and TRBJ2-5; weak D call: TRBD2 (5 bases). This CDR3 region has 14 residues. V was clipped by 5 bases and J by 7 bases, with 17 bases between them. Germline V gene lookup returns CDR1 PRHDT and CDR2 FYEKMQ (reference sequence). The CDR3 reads CASSLAGEYGTQYF. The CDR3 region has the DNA TGTGCCAGCAGCCTAGCTGGGGAATATGGGACCCAGTACTTC. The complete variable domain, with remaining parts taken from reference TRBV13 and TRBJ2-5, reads AAGVIQSPRHLIKEKRETATLKCYPIPRHDTVYWYQQGPGQDPQFLISFYEKMQSDKGSIPDRFSAQQFSDYHSELNMSSLELGDSALYFCASSLAGEYGTQYFGPGTRLLVL.

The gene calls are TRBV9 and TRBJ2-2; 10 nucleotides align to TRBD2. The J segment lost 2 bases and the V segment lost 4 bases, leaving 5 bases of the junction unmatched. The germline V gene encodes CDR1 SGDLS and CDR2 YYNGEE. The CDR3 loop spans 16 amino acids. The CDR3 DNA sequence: TGTGCCAGCAGCACCCGACTAGCGGGTAACACCGGGGAGCTGTTTTTT. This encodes CASSTRLAGNTGELFF.

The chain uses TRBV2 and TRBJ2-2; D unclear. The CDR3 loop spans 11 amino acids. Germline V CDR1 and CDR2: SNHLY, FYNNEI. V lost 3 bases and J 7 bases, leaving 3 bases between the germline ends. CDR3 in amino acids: CASSDLGELFF. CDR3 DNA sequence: TGTGCCAGCAGTGACCTCGGGGAGCTGTTTTTT.

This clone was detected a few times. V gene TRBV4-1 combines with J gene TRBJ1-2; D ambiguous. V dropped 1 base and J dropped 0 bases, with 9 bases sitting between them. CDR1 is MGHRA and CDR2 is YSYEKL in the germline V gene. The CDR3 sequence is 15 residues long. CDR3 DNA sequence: TGCGCCAGCAGCCAAGTTGGGGTAGCTAACTATGGCTACACCTTC. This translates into CASSQVGVANYGYTF.

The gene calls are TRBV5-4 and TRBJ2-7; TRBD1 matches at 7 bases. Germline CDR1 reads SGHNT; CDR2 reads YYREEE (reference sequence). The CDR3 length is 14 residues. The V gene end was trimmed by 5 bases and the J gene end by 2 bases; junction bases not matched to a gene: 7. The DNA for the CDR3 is TGTGCCAGCAGAATGAGACAGGGACCCTACGAGCAGTACTTC. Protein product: CASRMRQGPYEQYF.

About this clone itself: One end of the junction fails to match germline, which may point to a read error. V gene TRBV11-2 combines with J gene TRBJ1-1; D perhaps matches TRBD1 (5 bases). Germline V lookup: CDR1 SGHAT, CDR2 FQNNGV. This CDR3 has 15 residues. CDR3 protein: CASSLDQGGYTEAFF. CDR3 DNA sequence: TGTGCCAGCAGCCTAGATCAGGGTGGATACACTGAAGCTTTCTTT.

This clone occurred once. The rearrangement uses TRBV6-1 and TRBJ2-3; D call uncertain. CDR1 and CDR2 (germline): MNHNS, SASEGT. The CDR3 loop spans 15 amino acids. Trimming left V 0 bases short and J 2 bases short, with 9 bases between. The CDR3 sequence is CASSEATGYTDTQYF. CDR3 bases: TGTGCCAGCAGTGAAGCCACCGGATACACAGATACGCAGTATTTT.

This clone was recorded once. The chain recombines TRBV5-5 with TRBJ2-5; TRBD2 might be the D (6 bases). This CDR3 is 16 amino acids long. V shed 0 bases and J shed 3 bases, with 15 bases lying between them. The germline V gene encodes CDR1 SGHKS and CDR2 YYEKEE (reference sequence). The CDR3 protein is CASSLGLGSKEETQYF. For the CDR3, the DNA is TGTGCCAGCAGCTTGGGACTAGGGTCAAAGGAAGAGACCCAGTACTTC.

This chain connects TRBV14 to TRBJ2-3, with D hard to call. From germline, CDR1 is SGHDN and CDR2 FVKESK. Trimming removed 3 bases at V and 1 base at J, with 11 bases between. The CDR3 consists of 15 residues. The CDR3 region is CASSHYNSGTDTQYF. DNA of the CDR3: TGTGCCAGCAGCCACTACAACAGTGGCACAGATACGCAGTATTTT.